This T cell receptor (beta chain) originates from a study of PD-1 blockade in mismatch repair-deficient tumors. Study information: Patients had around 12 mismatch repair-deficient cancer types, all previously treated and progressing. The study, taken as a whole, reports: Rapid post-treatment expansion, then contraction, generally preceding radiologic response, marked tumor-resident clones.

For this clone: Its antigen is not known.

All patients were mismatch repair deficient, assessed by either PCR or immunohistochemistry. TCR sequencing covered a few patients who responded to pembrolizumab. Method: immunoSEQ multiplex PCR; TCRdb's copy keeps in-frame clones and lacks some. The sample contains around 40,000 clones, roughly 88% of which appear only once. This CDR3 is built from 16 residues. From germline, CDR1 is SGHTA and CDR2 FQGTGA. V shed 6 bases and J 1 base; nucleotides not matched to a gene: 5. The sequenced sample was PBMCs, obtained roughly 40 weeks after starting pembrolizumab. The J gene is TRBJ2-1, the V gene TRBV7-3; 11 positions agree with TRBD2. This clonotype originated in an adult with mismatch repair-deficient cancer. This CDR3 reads CASSLLAGGSYNEQFF. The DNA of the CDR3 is TGTGCCAGCAGTTTATTAGCGGGAGGGTCCTACAATGAGCAGTTCTTC.